The clone carrying this TCR beta chain was counted only a few times. Its antigen is unknown. Primers for the PCR totalled 60 Vbeta and 13 Jbeta. This table comes from immunoSEQ multiplex PCR, and its TCRdb copy is limited to in-frame clones, with some not included. The top ten clones hold 2% to 2.5% of a sample with some 130,000 clones, 70% to 80% of them seen once. This entry belongs to a study of cytomegalovirus exposure and HLA in healthy donors. Regarding the study as a whole: Listed as cytomegalovirus-associated were about 160 TCR beta chains. As was reported, the HLA-A and HLA-B alleles of most subjects were accurately predicted from TCR beta sequences. With later analysis, a missense DCLRE1C variant became linked to TCR beta V- and J-gene trimming.

Germline CDR1 and CDR2: SGHTS and YDEGEE. This CDR3 is built from 12 residues. Trimming stripped 0 bases from V and 13 bases from J, with 14 bases between. Participants comprised healthy donors of bone marrow. The TCR was taken from a man aged 18-30 years in good health and CMV-seronegative. Material: PBMCs. The chain is built from TRBV5-8 and TRBJ2-7; a possible D gene is TRBD1 (5 bases). CDR3 protein: CASSLDMTVFYF. DNA of the CDR3: TGTGCCAGCAGCTTGGACATGACAGTCTTCTACTTC.